This TCR beta chain came from a study of blood T cell repertoires in COVID-19. The CDR3 is made up of 15 amino acids. The junction had 6 bases not matched to a gene; V was cut back by 0 bases and J by 7 bases. Per the germline V gene, CDR1 is SGHRS and CDR2 is YFSETQ. Assay: immunoSEQ multiplex PCR; the TCRdb copy retains only in-frame clones and omits some. Of roughly 100,000 clones detected, 90% to 95% appear once; the ten largest clones hold approximately 5.5%. V is TRBV5-1 and J is TRBJ1-5; TRBD1 agrees at 8 bases. Material for sequencing was peripheral blood. The clonotype was recovered from a human donor in a cohort sampled during active COVID-19. As DNA, the CDR3 is TGCGCCAGCAGCTTGGAGGGCAGGGGGCTACAGCCCCAGCATTTT. It codes for CASSLEGRGLQPQHF.